This T cell receptor (beta chain) was identified during a study of identical twins. TCRdb redid the calling of the 5' RACE reads with MiXCR, one entry per CDR3 protein. The sample lists 1.5 million or so distinct CDR3 sequences; roughly 35% were seen once. This clonotype was detected a few times. The germline CDR1 and CDR2 sequences are SGHRS and YFSETQ. The CDR3 consists of 13 residues. This clonotype was sampled from a newborn girl in good health. Specimen: cord blood. The rearrangement uses TRBV5-1 and TRBJ2-5; D remains unclear. The J call may be incorrect, as the DNA end agrees better with TRBJ2-7. This chain's CDR3 is CASSLARANEQYF. In nucleotides, the CDR3 is TGCGCCAGCAGCTTGGCCCGGGCAAACGAGCAGTACTTC.